Listed below are T cell receptor beta chains from one sample, sequenced in a study of monozygotic twins with inflammatory bowel disease. TCRdb re-called the 5' RACE reads and shows each CDR3 protein once, DNA omitted. This sample's table has 200,000 to 250,000 distinct CDR3 sequences. The sequenced sample consisted of blood. All receptors come from a human donor with ulcerative colitis or Crohn's disease, or a healthy co-twin of an affected twin (not recorded which). Both conserved end residues are part of each CDR3. The order of the fields is J gene, V gene, CDR3 protein.

>TRBJ2-3|TRBV5-1
CASSLAGQYADTQYF
>TRBJ2-7|TRBV7-9
CASSSQPHEQYF
>TRBJ2-5|TRBV5-6
CASSEGLAGGQETQYF
>TRBJ1-1|TRBV7-2
CASSFTRGTLGNTEAFF
>TRBJ2-7|TRBV12-3/TRBV12-4
CASSLRLEEQYF
>TRBJ2-2|TRBV5-1
CASSLRPPKNRLTNTGELFF
>TRBJ2-7|TRBV5-6
CASSLKGATYEQYF
>TRBJ2-2|TRBV12-3/TRBV12-4
CASSFSQRELFF
>TRBJ2-3|TRBV24-1
CATSSRGSGSSDTQYF
>TRBJ1-6|TRBV15
CATSFGTNSPLHF
>TRBJ2-2|TRBV20-1
CSASGTLNTGELFF
>TRBJ2-2|TRBV10-3
CAISATNTGELFF
>TRBJ1-1|TRBV7-2
CASRRGDLNTEAFF
>TRBJ1-2|TRBV7-8
CATKEGGKSYGYTF
>TRBJ2-7|TRBV6-1
CATRHVTGQPYEQYF
>TRBJ2-1|TRBV18
CASSPTLADYNEQFF
>TRBJ1-6|TRBV3-1
CASSHPVSNSPLHF
>TRBJ2-7|TRBV2
CASKWDRGSYEQYF
>TRBJ2-1|TRBV5-1
CASSLGPTNEQFF
>TRBJ2-5|TRBV5-1
CASSRGGQGETQYF
>TRBJ1-1|TRBV12-3/TRBV12-4
CASANRGKNTEAFF
>TRBJ1-2|TRBV28
CASSLRRRNYGYTF
>TRBJ1-1|TRBV9
CASSVVTGTEAFF
>TRBJ1-1|TRBV20-1
CSAKGTPEAFF
>TRBJ2-2|TRBV3-1
CASSPLGHPGAGELFF
>TRBJ2-3|TRBV28
CASRQIAGGGTDTQYF
>TRBJ2-5|TRBV7-9
CASSFPGQQETQYF
>TRBJ2-6|TRBV7-8
CASSFRSGANVLTF
>TRBJ2-4|TRBV6-2/TRBV6-3
CASTHPAKNIQYF
>TRBJ1-5|TRBV4-1
CASSPGSTGGLVQPQHF
>TRBJ2-2|TRBV11-1
CASSFFPNTGELFF
>TRBJ2-1|TRBV20-1
CSARENPANEQFF
>TRBJ1-1|TRBV5-1
CASSLEPGITEAFF
>TRBJ1-2|TRBV29-1
CSAEGQTIYGYTF
>TRBJ1-2|TRBV5-1
CASSADRGLDGYTF
>TRBJ1-2|TRBV7-9
CASSLALGHYGYTF
>TRBJ1-4|TRBV20-1
CSARSPGQSNEKLFF
>TRBJ2-5|TRBV5-1
CASSLVLGDETQYF
>TRBJ2-1|TRBV30
CAWALGAVNEQFF
>TRBJ2-1|TRBV5-1
CASSWSITAGSYNEQFF
>TRBJ2-3|TRBV7-2
CASSFVGLAGVSDTQYF
>TRBJ2-4|TRBV5-1
CASSTGGAGDIQYF
>TRBJ2-7|TRBV14
CASSQDHRKSYEQYF
>TRBJ2-6|TRBV7-6
CASSATGGSGANVLTF
>TRBJ2-2|TRBV5-1
CATSRGDTGELFF
>TRBJ2-6|TRBV7-2
CASSLGHYSGANVLTF
>TRBJ2-5|TRBV6-2/TRBV6-3
CASTDSQETQYF
>TRBJ2-6|TRBV15
CATRSGANVLTF
>TRBJ2-1|TRBV5-1
CASKEGGNNEQFF
>TRBJ2-5|TRBV4-1
CASSQIGQGIQETQYF
>TRBJ2-3|TRBV5-5
CASSHGQGWTDTQYF
>TRBJ2-7|TRBV2
CASSEGGEQYF